This T cell receptor (beta chain) was recovered during a study of cytomegalovirus exposure and HLA in healthy donors. Notes on the study in general: A later analysis reportedly identified an Asian-associated ancestry cluster as carrying fewer N-insertions than the approximately 670-donor mean. Association of a missense DCLRE1C variant with TCR beta V- and J-gene trimming was reported in a later analysis. More clonal expansion characterized HLA-associated TCR beta chains than equally common others in a later analysis.

A multiplex PCR was run with 60 Vbeta primers and 13 Jbeta primers. Some clones are missing from TCRdb's copy, which holds only in-frame ones; the method was immunoSEQ multiplex PCR. Here the sample spans roughly 110,000 clones, roughly two thirds being singletons. As for this clone: Its antigen is currently unknown.

From germline, CDR1 is ENHRY and CDR2 SYGVKD. The CDR3 runs to 14 residues. V lost 3 bases to trimming and J lost 6 bases, with 12 bases between them. Input material: PBMCs. This TCR was sampled from a female donor in good health and CMV-seronegative. J is TRBJ2-1 and V is TRBV10-3; tentative D call: TRBD2 (6 bases). This chain's CDR3 is CAISDSGDRNEQFF. CDR3 DNA sequence: TGTGCCATCAGTGACTCGGGGGATCGCAATGAGCAGTTCTTC.